The 28 T cell receptor beta chains presented below share a single source sample, sequenced in a study of blood T cell repertoires in COVID-19. Generated by immunoSEQ multiplex PCR, the TCRdb table keeps only in-frame clones and is missing some. The sample shows 200,000 to 300,000 clones, 70% to 90% of them seen only once. Input material: peripheral blood. These receptors were obtained from a man aged 30 to 45 with active or convalescent COVID-19.

The chain joins TRBV5-8 to TRBJ1-3; 7 bases match TRBD1. The CDR3 contains 16 residues. After removal of 0 bases from V and 1 base from J, the junction contained 4 bases not matched to a gene. Germline-derived CDR1 and CDR2 are SGHTS and YDEGEE. CDR3 DNA sequence: TGTGCCAGCAGCTTGGTTAGGGGGCGATCTGGAAACACCATATATTTT. As protein: CASSLVRGRSGNTIYF.

This chain links TRBV24-1 with TRBJ1-3, with D maybe TRBD1 (6 bases). CDR3 size: 15 residues. Germline CDR1 reads KGHDR; CDR2 reads SFDVKD. The germline V and J ends were trimmed by 9 bases and 2 bases, with 16 bases remaining between them. The CDR3 DNA sequence: TGTGCCACCGGGAGAACGGGGGGCACTGGAAACACCATATATTTT. Translation gives CATGRTGGTGNTIYF.

The chain couples TRBV11-1 to TRBJ2-5, with 7 positions matching TRBD2. V lost 4 bases, J lost 5 bases, and 7 bases stayed unmatched. CDR1 and CDR2 from the germline V gene are SGHAT and FQDESV (reference sequence). The CDR3 loop spans 14 amino acids. Written as DNA, the CDR3 is TGTGCCAGCAGCTCTAAGCGGGGTTGGGAGACCCAGTACTTC. It codes for CASSSKRGWETQYF.

The chain carries TRBV7-2 and TRBJ1-1; D possibly corresponds to TRBD1 (5 bases). The germline CDR1 and CDR2 sequences are SGHTA and FQGNSA. This CDR3 is 12 amino acids long. V lost 5 bases and J lost 8, with 12 bases in between. The CDR3 DNA reads as TGTGCCAGCAGCCTCCGACAGAAAGAAGCTTTCTTT. It is translated as CASSLRQKEAFF.

The CDR3: CASSPSGDNEQFF. The CDR3, as DNA: TGTGCCAGCAGCCCGAGCGGGGACAATGAGCAGTTCTTC. The chain joins TRBV12-3 or TRBV12-4 to TRBJ2-1, with 7 bases that match TRBD2. CDR3 size: 13 residues. Trimming cost V 6 bases and J 5 bases; bases outside gene matches: 4.

This clone was detected ten times or more. The CDR3 sequence is CASSPLGVYDEQFF. The CDR3 DNA reads as TGTGCCAGCAGTCCCTTAGGGGTGTACGATGAGCAGTTCTTC. The chain combines TRBV2 with TRBJ2-1; possibly TRBD1 for D (5 bases). CDR1 and CDR2 from the germline V gene are SNHLY and FYNNEI. Trimming pared 5 bases from V and 8 bases from J, leaving 16 bases between. This CDR3 comprises 14 residues. Based on the CDR3 plus reference TRBV2 and TRBJ2-1, the full variable domain is EPEVTQTPSHQVTQMGQEVILRCVPISNHLYFYWYRQILGQKVEFLVSFYNNEISEKSEIFDDQFSVERPDGSNFTLKIRSTKLEDSAMYFCASSPLGVYDEQFFGPGTRLTVL.

V and J are TRBV13 and TRBJ2-7, with TRBD2 matching 10 bases. This CDR3 has 14 residues. V shed 5 bases and J 4 bases; nucleotides not matched to a gene: 5. Germline CDR1 is PRHDT and CDR2 is FYEKMQ (reference sequence). The CDR3 sequence: CASSHGTSAYEQYF. In DNA form, the CDR3 reads TGTGCCAGCAGCCATGGGACTAGCGCGTACGAGCAGTACTTC.

This clone has more than one count but fewer than ten. The gene calls are TRBV5-1 and TRBJ1-1; perhaps TRBD1 as D (5 bases). CDR1 and CDR2 from the germline V gene are SGHRS and YFSETQ. Trimming took 2 bases from V and 4 from J, leaving 9 bases between them. The CDR3 contains 13 residues. As DNA, the CDR3 is TGCGCCAGCAGCTTCGCCCAGGGCACTGAAGCTTTCTTT. Translation gives CASSFAQGTEAFF.

The chain carries TRBV7-9 and TRBJ2-3; 11 nucleotides line up with TRBD2. The CDR3 totals 17 residues. Germline values: CDR1 SEHNR, CDR2 FQNEAQ (reference sequence). J was trimmed by 0 bases and V by 5 bases; bases with no gene match: 7. In DNA form, the CDR3 reads TGTGCCAGCAGCCCAAAAAGACTAGCGGGGAGCACAGATACGCAGTATTTT. Encoded protein: CASSPKRLAGSTDTQYF.

In its sample, this clone was seen once. The chain couples TRBV19 to TRBJ1-4, with D perhaps matching TRBD1 (5 bases). The CDR3 has 15 amino acids. Trimming removed 6 bases from V and 8 bases from J, with 19 bases in between. Germline CDR1 and CDR2: LNHDA and SQIVND (reference sequence). This CDR3 is CASRDYRQFSEKLFF. The CDR3 DNA reads as TGTGCCAGTAGGGATTATCGACAGTTCTCCGAAAAACTGTTTTTT. Looking up the rest from reference TRBV19 and TRBJ1-4 gives the full variable domain: DGGITQSPKYLFRKEGQNVTLSCEQNLNHDAMYWYRQDPGQGLRLIYYSQIVNDFQKGDIAEGYSVSREKKESFPLTVTSAQKNPTAFYLCASRDYRQFSEKLFFGSGTQLSVL.

The chain joins TRBV7-2 to TRBJ1-5; unclear D gene. CDR1 SGHTA and CDR2 FQGNSA come from the germline V gene. The CDR3 has 17 residues. V dropped 2 bases and J dropped 1 base, with 15 bases sitting between them. The CDR3 sequence: CASSLFPPRVSNQPQHF. DNA for the CDR3: TGTGCCAGCAGCTTATTCCCCCCACGGGTCAGCAATCAGCCCCAGCATTTT.

The chain joins TRBV11-2 to TRBJ1-2; D is undetermined. This CDR3 region has 13 residues. Trimming stripped 1 base from V and 3 bases from J, with 6 bases between. Germline CDR1 is SGHAT and CDR2 is FQNNGV. As DNA, the CDR3 is TGTGCCAGCAGCTTAGCGGTAGACTATGGCTACACCTTC. Its protein is CASSLAVDYGYTF.

The rearrangement uses TRBV5-1 and TRBJ1-1; the match to TRBD1 covers 7 bases. J lost 4 bases, V lost 3 bases, and 9 bases had no gene match. CDR1 is SGHRS, CDR2 YFSETQ, per germline. The CDR3 totals 15 residues. CDR3 coding DNA: TGCGCCAGCAGCTCCTTTCAGGGGGGAGGCACTGAAGCTTTCTTT. Amino acids: CASSSFQGGGTEAFF.

The rearrangement uses TRBV19 and TRBJ2-5; possible D gene TRBD1, 6 bases. V was clipped by 3 bases and J by 5 bases, with 16 bases between them. The CDR3 covers 15 residues. Germline values: CDR1 LNHDA, CDR2 SQIVND (reference sequence). The CDR3 DNA follows: TGTGCCAGTAGTATGGGGCAGGGGCGGTTTGAGACCCAGTACTTC. Encoded protein: CASSMGQGRFETQYF.

The V gene is TRBV5-1, the J gene TRBJ2-3, with 7 positions matching TRBD2. After removal of 0 bases from V and 4 bases from J, the junction contained 5 bases not matched to a gene. From germline, CDR1 is SGHRS and CDR2 YFSETQ. The CDR3 loop spans 15 amino acids. The CDR3 nucleotides read TGCGCCAGCAGCTTGGTAGCGGGTAATGCAGATACGCAGTATTTT. This translates into CASSLVAGNADTQYF.

This chain links TRBV7-3 with TRBJ1-2; D not resolved. CDR1 and CDR2 from the germline V gene are SGHTA and FQGTGA. This CDR3 spans 14 amino acids. Trimming cost V 1 base and J 7 bases, with 13 bases left between them. The CDR3 nucleotides read TGTGCCAGCAGCTTAATTGCAGGCTTGGGTGGCTACACCTTC. It encodes CASSLIAGLGGYTF. The full variable domain, its missing parts supplied by reference TRBV7-3 and TRBJ1-2, is GAGVSQTPSNKVTEKGKYVELRCDPISGHTALYWYRQSLGQGPEFLIYFQGTGAADDSGLPNDRFFAVRPEGSVSTLKIQRTERGDSAVYLCASSLIAGLGGYTFGSGTRLTVV.

The CDR3 DNA follows: TGTGCCAGCTCATCCTTGGACAGGGCCGATACGCAGTATTTT. Encoded protein: CASSSLDRADTQYF. The rearrangement uses TRBV18 and TRBJ2-3; 8 bases line up with TRBD1. There are 14 residues in the CDR3. Germline-derived CDR1 and CDR2 are KGHSH and LQKENI. J gave up 6 bases and V 5 bases, and 7 bases lay outside the gene matches.

The chain has TRBV4-1 and TRBJ1-2, with 10 bases matching TRBD1. Germline CDR1 and CDR2: MGHRA and YSYEKL. The CDR3 loop spans 16 amino acids. J was trimmed by 7 bases and V by 0 bases; bases with no gene match: 8. In DNA, the CDR3 is TGCGCCAGCAGCCAAGAGCCCGGGACAGGGGTTGCTGGCTACACCTTC. This translates into CASSQEPGTGVAGYTF.

Notes on this clone: The junction departs from the called germline gene at one end, perhaps through a read error. The V gene is TRBV11-2, the J gene TRBJ1-2; no reliable D call. The CDR3 totals 14 residues. CDR1 and CDR2 from the germline V gene are SGHAT and FQNNGV. The CDR3 protein is CASSLDEGTTDLVF. The CDR3 region has the DNA TGTGCCAGCAGCTTAGATGAGGGTACTACGGACCTAGTCTTC. Drawing the rest from reference TRBV11-2 and TRBJ1-2, the complete variable domain is EAGVAQSPRYKIIEKRQSVAFWCNPISGHATLYWYQQILGQGPKLLIQFQNNGVVDDSQLPKDRFSAERLKGVDSTLKIQPAKLEDSAVYLCASSLDEGTTDLVFGSGTRLTVV.

CDR3 residues: CASSQAPGRARYNEQFF. As DNA, the CDR3 is TGTGCCAGCAGCCAGGCCCCTGGGAGGGCCCGCTACAATGAGCAGTTCTTC. This rearrangement joins TRBV14 to TRBJ2-1; 7 bases line up with TRBD2. The junction had 11 bases not matched to a gene; V was cut back by 3 bases and J by 3 bases. Germline-derived CDR1 and CDR2 are SGHDN and FVKESK. This CDR3 has 17 amino acids. The full variable domain, in which reference TRBV14 and TRBJ2-1 provide the parts outside the CDR3, is EAGVTQFPSHSVIEKGQTVTLRCDPISGHDNLYWYRRVMGKEIKFLLHFVKESKQDESGMPNNRFLAERTGGTYSTLKVQPAELEDSGVYFCASSQAPGRARYNEQFFGPGTRLTVL.

This clone was counted a few times. The chain carries TRBV30 and TRBJ2-1; 8 bases align to TRBD2. This CDR3 contains 16 residues. The V gene end was trimmed by 2 bases and the J gene end by 6 bases; junction bases not matched to a gene: 12. CDR1 and CDR2 from the germline V gene are GTSNPN and SVGIG (reference sequence). This CDR3 is CAWSPWRGVMFNEQFF. The CDR3 coding sequence is TGTGCCTGGAGTCCCTGGCGGGGGGTCATGTTCAATGAGCAGTTCTTC.

This clone came up a few times. The chain carries TRBV5-1 and TRBJ2-2; the match to TRBD2 covers 11 bases. With 7 bases clipped from V and 6 bases from J, the junction kept 8 bases outside the gene matches. The CDR3 has 15 amino acids. Germline V lookup: CDR1 SGHRS, CDR2 YFSETQ. For the CDR3, the DNA is TGCGCCAGCGTACCGGGACTAGCGGTGTCCGGGGAGCTGTTTTTT. Translation gives CASVPGLAVSGELFF. Together with reference TRBV5-1 and TRBJ2-2, the CDR3 gives the full variable domain: KAGVTQTPRYLIKTRGQQVTLSCSPISGHRSVSWYQQTPGQGLQFLFEYFSETQRNKGNFPGRFSGRQFSNSRSEMNVSTLELGDSALYLCASVPGLAVSGELFFGEGSRLTVL.

The chain combines TRBV21-1 with TRBJ2-4; the D call of TRBD2 is as the table states it, not checked on the DNA. TRBV21-1 is recorded as a pseudogene. This CDR3 is 17 amino acids long. DNA for the CDR3: TGTGCCAGCAGCAAACGGGGATTCACGTTAGCCAAAAACATTCAGTACTTC. Translation gives CASSKRGFTLAKNIQYF.

The gene calls are TRBV18 and TRBJ2-2, with 7 positions matching TRBD1. Germline CDR1 is KGHSH and CDR2 is LQKENI. Germline trimming cut 3 bases from V and 2 bases from J; bases unmatched to any gene: 3. This CDR3 region has 15 residues. In nucleotides, the CDR3 is TGTGCCAGCTCACCGGACAGGACTAACACCGGGGAGCTGTTTTTT. Amino acid sequence: CASSPDRTNTGELFF. The variable domain in full, with the rest retrieved from reference TRBV18 and TRBJ2-2, is NAGVMQNPRHLVRRRGQEARLRCSPMKGHSHVYWYRQLPEEGLKFMVYLQKENIIDESGMPKERFSAEFPKEGPSILRIQQVVRGDSAAYFCASSPDRTNTGELFFGEGSRLTVL.

This sequence joins TRBV6-5 and TRBJ1-2; possible D gene TRBD1, 6 bases. The CDR3 extends over 13 amino acids. CDR1 is MNHEY and CDR2 is SVGAGI in the germline V gene. Trimming cost V 7 bases and J 8 bases, with 17 bases left between them. The CDR3 DNA follows: TGTGCCAGCATCCCGGACAGAAACGGAGGCTACACCTTC. It translates to CASIPDRNGGYTF.

As DNA, the CDR3 is TGTGCCAGTAGTGATCACCCCAACAGGGCAGGAACCTATGGCTACACCTTC. Translated: CASSDHPNRAGTYGYTF. V usage is TRBV19 and J usage is TRBJ1-2, with D possibly matching TRBD1 (6 bases). The CDR3 totals 17 residues. Germline V gene sequence: CDR1 LNHDA, CDR2 SQIVND (reference sequence). The ends were cut back, 5 bases at V and 4 bases at J, with 23 bases in the middle.

Here the CDR3 DNA reads TGTGCCAGCAGCACGGGGGGCCTTAATCAGCCCCAGCATTTT. Translating it yields CASSTGGLNQPQHF. The chain is built from TRBV7-2 and TRBJ1-5, with D perhaps TRBD1 (6 bases). This CDR3 has 14 amino acids. The germline CDR1 and CDR2 sequences are SGHTA and FQGNSA. V was shortened by 5 bases and J by 4 bases, with 12 bases between the two germline ends.

V gene TRBV5-1 combines with J gene TRBJ1-1; possible D gene TRBD1, 5 bases. Germline V gene lookup returns CDR1 SGHRS and CDR2 YFSETQ. This CDR3 is built from 15 residues. Trimming cost V 0 bases and J 2 bases, with 11 bases left between them. This chain's CDR3 is CASSLEGHGNTEAFF. In DNA form, the CDR3 reads TGCGCCAGCAGCTTGGAAGGACACGGAAACACTGAAGCTTTCTTT.